The next 20 T cell receptor beta chains were all read from a single sample in a study of blood T cell repertoires in COVID-19. Method: immunoSEQ multiplex PCR; TCRdb's copy keeps in-frame clones and lacks some. The sample carries tens of thousands of clones, roughly nine tenths recorded once. Sequencing was performed on peripheral blood. These receptors all stem from a man aged 60-69 years with acute or convalescent COVID-19.

The chain employs TRBV6-5 and TRBJ1-3; D uncertain. V lost 5 bases, J lost 2 bases, and 13 bases lay in between. In germline, CDR1 is MNHEY, CDR2 SVGAGI. CDR3 length: 15 residues. CDR3 DNA: TGTGCCAGCAGTATTACGGGTATCACTGGAAACACCATATATTTT. Protein: CASSITGITGNTIYF.

This chain joins TRBV5-1 and TRBJ2-2; no clear D. Germline V gene data show CDR1 as SGHRS and CDR2 as YFSETQ. The CDR3 contains 17 residues. V lost 4 bases and J 1 base, leaving 17 bases between the germline ends. CDR3 protein: CASSAVPTSWNTGELFF. CDR3 sequence (DNA): TGCGCCAGCAGCGCGGTACCAACCTCATGGAACACCGGGGAGCTGTTTTTT. The whole variable domain, filled in from reference TRBV5-1 and TRBJ2-2, reads KAGVTQTPRYLIKTRGQQVTLSCSPISGHRSVSWYQQTPGQGLQFLFEYFSETQRNKGNFPGRFSGRQFSNSRSEMNVSTLELGDSALYLCASSAVPTSWNTGELFFGEGSRLTVL.

The chain combines TRBV29-1 with TRBJ2-1; 9 positions agree with TRBD2. The junction had 14 bases not matched to a gene; V was cut back by 6 bases and J by 8 bases. From germline, CDR1 is SQVTM and CDR2 ANQGSEA. The CDR3 covers 15 residues. DNA for the CDR3: TGCAGCGTCCGAGGGGGAGCGGGGGGAGCGGATGAGCAGTTCTTC. As protein: CSVRGGAGGADEQFF.

The chain employs TRBV19 and TRBJ1-1; no clear D. The CDR3 runs to 12 residues. Between the trimmed V and J ends, which lost 3 bases and 7 bases, there was a span of 9 bases. Per the germline V gene, CDR1 is LNHDA and CDR2 is SQIVND (reference sequence). CDR3 region: CASSIGENEAFF. The CDR3, as DNA: TGTGCCAGTAGTATTGGGGAGAATGAAGCTTTCTTT.

This clone appeared a single time. V is TRBV4-1 and J is TRBJ2-1, with 7 bases that match TRBD2. Germline CDR1 is MGHRA and CDR2 is YSYEKL. The CDR3 runs 15 residues. The junction had 4 bases not matched to a gene; V was cut back by 0 bases and J by 5 bases. CDR3: CASSQEAGRNNEQFF. DNA of the CDR3: TGCGCCAGCAGCCAAGAAGCGGGGAGAAACAATGAGCAGTTCTTC.

The rearrangement links TRBV11-2 to TRBJ1-1; 9 bases line up with TRBD1. The germline V gene encodes CDR1 SGHAT and CDR2 FQNNGV. The V and J ends lost 3 bases and 2 bases, in that order; junction bases with no gene match: 10. This CDR3 comprises 17 residues. The CDR3: CASSFFPGTGTNTEAFF. The CDR3 region has the DNA TGTGCCAGCAGCTTTTTTCCCGGGACAGGGACCAACACTGAAGCTTTCTTT.

This chain's CDR3 is CASSQGTAGYTF. In DNA form, the CDR3 reads TGTGCCAGCAGCCAGGGGACGGCTGGCTACACCTTC. The chain joins TRBV5-6 to TRBJ1-2, with D possibly matching TRBD1 (6 bases). With 4 bases removed from V and 7 bases from J, the gap between germline ends came to 11 bases. Germline-derived CDR1 and CDR2 are SGHDT and YYEEEE. The CDR3 runs 12 residues.

The V and J genes are TRBV7-9 and TRBJ1-1, with D maybe TRBD1 (5 bases). The CDR3 contains 15 residues. The V gene's germline CDR1 is SEHNR and CDR2 FQNEAQ (reference sequence). Trimming removed 4 bases from V and 0 bases from J, with 12 bases in between. The CDR3 reads CASSSLTGVNTEAFF. The CDR3, as DNA: TGTGCCAGCAGCTCTTTGACGGGGGTGAACACTGAAGCTTTCTTT.

The rearrangement links TRBV6-6 to TRBJ1-5; the match to TRBD1 covers 9 bases. This CDR3 has 15 residues. J was trimmed by 5 bases and V by 6 bases; bases with no gene match: 8. Per germline, CDR1 MNHNY and CDR2 SVGAGI (reference sequence). CDR3: CASSLRDREYQPQHF. The DNA for the CDR3 is TGTGCCAGCAGCCTCCGGGACAGGGAGTATCAGCCCCAGCATTTT.

The V gene is TRBV5-1, the J gene TRBJ2-4; 9 bases map to TRBD1. The J segment lost 8 bases and the V segment lost 4 bases, leaving 16 bases of the junction unmatched. Per germline, CDR1 SGHRS and CDR2 YFSETQ. The CDR3 sequence is 17 residues long. The CDR3 loop is CASSRSEGQGNRHIQYF. The CDR3, as DNA: TGCGCCAGCAGCAGGAGTGAGGGACAGGGAAATAGACACATTCAGTACTTC.

The CDR3 loop is CATSRTDYGYTF. CDR3 nucleotide sequence: TGTGCCACCTCCCGGACAGACTATGGCTACACCTTC. The genes are TRBV10-3 and TRBJ1-2; weak D call: TRBD1 (6 bases). The CDR3 runs 12 residues. Trimming took 10 bases from V and 3 from J, leaving 12 bases between them. Germline V gene data show CDR1 as ENHRY and CDR2 as SYGVKD.

This chain joins TRBV11-2 and TRBJ1-2, with a weak D call TRBD1 (6 bases). Germline loops: CDR1 SGHAT, CDR2 FQNNGV. The CDR3 length is 14 residues. Trimming pared 5 bases from V and 8 bases from J, leaving 18 bases between. The CDR3 coding sequence is TGTGCCAGCAGCCTCAGGTGGGGGCTGTCGGGCTACACCTTC. Translation: CASSLRWGLSGYTF.

In the case of this clone: At the DNA level, this CDR3 is encoded by other sequences in the same sample as well. The chain is built from TRBV6-5 and TRBJ1-5; no reliable D call. This CDR3 spans 14 amino acids. V was shortened by 2 bases and J by 1 base, with 6 bases between the two germline ends. Germline CDR1 and CDR2: MNHEY and SVGAGI. The CDR3 nucleotides are TGTGCCAGCAGTTACCGGGAGAGCAATCAGCCCCAGCATTTT. Protein sequence: CASSYRESNQPQHF.

J is TRBJ1-1 and V is TRBV6-5; 8 positions match TRBD1. The CDR3 consists of 13 residues. Looked up from germline, CDR1 is MNHEY and CDR2 is SVGAGI. Trimming removed 10 bases from V and 0 bases from J; junction bases left unmatched: 4. The CDR3 reads CATGGRLNTEAFF. In DNA, the CDR3 is TGTGCCACAGGGGGCCGACTGAACACTGAAGCTTTCTTT.

The chain employs TRBV5-8 and TRBJ1-2; D gene uncertain. The CDR3 covers 13 residues. The V gene lost 1 base and the J gene lost 2 bases, with 6 bases spanning the gap. CDR1 is SGHTS, CDR2 YDEGEE, per germline. DNA of the CDR3: TGTGCCAGCAGCTTGAGCCCGAACTATGGCTACACCTTC. Translated, it gives CASSLSPNYGYTF.

The chain links TRBV7-2 to TRBJ1-6; D call uncertain. The CDR3 spans 17 residues. Looked up from germline, CDR1 is SGHTA and CDR2 is FQGNSA. V lost 1 base and J 2 bases, leaving 12 bases between the germline ends. This CDR3 reads CASSLVFRQTYNSPLHF. CDR3 coding DNA: TGTGCCAGCAGCTTAGTGTTCCGCCAGACCTATAATTCACCCCTCCACTTT.

The chain combines TRBV2 with TRBJ2-1, with TRBD1 matching 8 bases. Germline V CDR1 and CDR2: SNHLY, FYNNEI. The CDR3 is 13 amino acids. Losses at the gene ends were 6 bases for V and 9 bases for J; bases not matched to a gene: 7. The CDR3 here is CASRGQGEGEQFF. Here the CDR3 DNA reads TGTGCCAGCAGAGGACAGGGAGAAGGTGAGCAGTTCTTC.

The V and J genes are TRBV9 and TRBJ2-7, with TRBD1 as a possible D gene (6 bases). Germline V gene data show CDR1 as SGDLS and CDR2 as YYNGEE. V gave up 0 bases and J gave up 6 bases, with 10 bases separating them. This CDR3 is 13 amino acids long. CDR3 amino acids: CASSVVEGGEQYF. The CDR3 nucleotides read TGTGCCAGCAGCGTAGTGGAAGGGGGCGAGCAGTACTTC.

The chain combines TRBV5-6 with TRBJ1-2; TRBD1 is a possible D gene (6 bases). V was cut by 3 bases and J by 2 bases, with 14 bases left in between. Germline loops: CDR1 SGHDT, CDR2 YYEEEE. The CDR3 spans 15 residues. CDR3 nucleotides: TGTGCCAGCAGCTACGGGACACCGACCAACTATGGCTACACCTTC. Its protein is CASSYGTPTNYGYTF.

This chain connects TRBV5-1 to TRBJ2-2; TRBD1 aligns across 7 bases. The V segment lost 5 bases and the J segment 1 base; nucleotides outside the gene matches: 5. CDR1 is SGHRS, CDR2 YFSETQ, per germline. The CDR3 has 15 amino acids. The CDR3 loop is CASRTGTENTGELFF. CDR3 in DNA: TGCGCCAGCAGAACCGGGACAGAGAACACCGGGGAGCTGTTTTTT.